These T cell receptor beta chains were read from a single sample in a study of blood T cell repertoires in COVID-19. Produced via immunoSEQ multiplex PCR; TCRdb's table is partial and in-frame only. The data hold around 450,000 clones, with roughly 90% observed a single time. The material sequenced was peripheral blood. The receptor source for this set is a woman in her twenties or thirties with acute or convalescent COVID-19. Each CDR3 is given with its conserved first and last residue. Each record gives: V gene, D gene, J gene, clone size, CDR3 protein, CDR3 DNA. D genes are given only for firm matches. Only part of the rows carry a size: once, few, many, or a class if the clone is expanded.

v_gene: TRBV6-1
d_gene: TRBD1
j_gene: TRBJ2-7
abundance: .
CDR3aa: CASSEADRQTYEQYF
CDR3nt: TGTGCCAGCAGTGAAGCGGACAGGCAAACCTACGAGCAGTACTTC

v_gene: TRBV9
d_gene: TRBD1
j_gene: TRBJ2-2
abundance: .
CDR3aa: CASSDGTGTGPTNTGELFF
CDR3nt: TGTGCCAGCAGCGATGGGACCGGGACAGGGCCTACGAACACCGGGGAGCTGTTTTTT

v_gene: TRBV10-3
d_gene: TRBD1
j_gene: TRBJ2-1
abundance: .
CDR3aa: CATTGTGDHEQFF
CDR3nt: TGTGCCACTACCGGGACAGGGGATCATGAGCAGTTCTTC

v_gene: TRBV2
d_gene: TRBD2
j_gene: TRBJ2-5
abundance: .
CDR3aa: CASKPTRGGGETQYF
CDR3nt: TGTGCCAGCAAGCCTACGCGGGGGGGCGGGGAGACCCAGTACTTC

v_gene: TRBV7-2
d_gene: TRBD1
j_gene: TRBJ1-2
abundance: .
CDR3aa: CASSSRTGNGYTF
CDR3nt: TGTGCCAGCAGCTCCAGGACAGGGAATGGCTACACCTTC

v_gene: TRBV7-3
d_gene: TRBD2
j_gene: TRBJ2-3
abundance: .
CDR3aa: CASSFTSGGPEQYF
CDR3nt: TGTGCCAGCAGCTTTACTAGCGGGGGGCCAGAGCAGTATTTT

v_gene: TRBV6-1
d_gene: .
j_gene: TRBJ1-2
abundance: .
CDR3aa: CASSEARGTNYGYTF
CDR3nt: TGTGCCAGCAGTGAAGCGCGGGGGACTAACTATGGCTACACCTTC

v_gene: TRBV29-1
d_gene: TRBD1
j_gene: TRBJ2-7
abundance: .
CDR3aa: CSVYGQDLYEQYF
CDR3nt: TGCAGCGTTTACGGACAGGACCTGTACGAGCAGTACTTC

v_gene: TRBV29-1
d_gene: TRBD1
j_gene: TRBJ2-1
abundance: .
CDR3aa: CSQLQGSYNEQFF
CDR3nt: TGCAGCCAGTTACAGGGGTCCTACAATGAGCAGTTCTTC

v_gene: TRBV2
d_gene: TRBD2
j_gene: TRBJ2-1
abundance: .
CDR3aa: CASSGTSGDYNERFF
CDR3nt: TGTGCCAGCAGTGGGACTAGCGGGGATTACAATGAGCGGTTCTTC

v_gene: TRBV2
d_gene: TRBD1
j_gene: TRBJ1-6
abundance: .
CDR3aa: CASSVVGGGLSSPLHF
CDR3nt: TGTGCCAGCAGTGTGGTAGGGGGCGGATTGAGTTCACCCCTCCACTTT

v_gene: TRBV7-8
d_gene: TRBD2
j_gene: TRBJ2-1
abundance: .
CDR3aa: CASSSTSGGTYNEQFF
CDR3nt: TGTGCCAGCAGCTCCACTAGCGGGGGTACCTACAATGAGCAGTTCTTC

v_gene: TRBV10-2
d_gene: .
j_gene: TRBJ2-2
abundance: .
CDR3aa: CASSESRGGGELFF
CDR3nt: TGCGCCAGCAGTGAGTCGAGAGGTGGCGGGGAGCTGTTTTTT

v_gene: TRBV14
d_gene: TRBD1
j_gene: TRBJ1-1
abundance: .
CDR3aa: CASSQEWTGPMNTEAFF
CDR3nt: TGTGCCAGCAGCCAAGAGTGGACAGGGCCAATGAACACTGAAGCTTTCTTT

v_gene: TRBV2
d_gene: .
j_gene: TRBJ2-7
abundance: .
CDR3aa: CASSLPGVLRYEQYF
CDR3nt: TGTGCCAGCAGCCTTCCAGGGGTCCTACGCTACGAGCAGTACTTC

v_gene: TRBV28
d_gene: .
j_gene: TRBJ1-6
abundance: .
CDR3aa: CASSSTDSLNSPLHF
CDR3nt: TGTGCCAGCAGTTCGACGGACAGTCTTAATTCACCCCTCCACTTT

v_gene: TRBV6-7
d_gene: .
j_gene: TRBJ2-7
abundance: once
CDR3aa: CASRVVSRGFSYEQYF
CDR3nt: TGTGCCAGCAGGGTCGTCAGTAGGGGGTTCTCCTACGAGCAGTACTTC

v_gene: TRBV10-2
d_gene: TRBD1
j_gene: TRBJ1-5
abundance: once
CDR3aa: CASSEGRGNQPQHF
CDR3nt: TGCGCCAGCAGTGAGGGCAGGGGGAATCAGCCCCAGCATTTT

v_gene: TRBV5-5
d_gene: TRBD1
j_gene: TRBJ2-2
abundance: .
CDR3aa: CASSSDRVEVGTGELFF
CDR3nt: TGTGCCAGCAGCTCGGACAGGGTGGAGGTCGGGACCGGGGAGCTGTTTTTT

v_gene: TRBV2
d_gene: .
j_gene: TRBJ2-1
abundance: .
CDR3aa: CASSEAGSGNDDNEQFF
CDR3nt: TGTGCCAGCAGTGAAGCGGGGTCGGGGAACGATGACAATGAGCAGTTCTTC

v_gene: TRBV6-1
d_gene: TRBD1
j_gene: TRBJ2-1
abundance: .
CDR3aa: CASSEALTGTYNEQFF
CDR3nt: TGTGCCAGCAGTGAAGCGCTGACAGGGACCTACAATGAGCAGTTCTTC

v_gene: TRBV10-3
d_gene: .
j_gene: TRBJ2-7
abundance: .
CDR3aa: CAISTSTSYEQYF
CDR3nt: TGTGCCATCAGTACCAGTACCTCCTACGAGCAGTACTTC

v_gene: TRBV7-2
d_gene: TRBD1
j_gene: TRBJ1-5
abundance: few
CDR3aa: CASSLDRGVQPQHF
CDR3nt: TGTGCCAGCAGCTTAGACAGGGGTGTCCAGCCCCAGCATTTT

v_gene: TRBV5-1
d_gene: .
j_gene: TRBJ2-7
abundance: once
CDR3aa: CASRAGVYEQYF
CDR3nt: TGCGCCAGCCGGGCAGGGGTCTACGAGCAGTACTTC

v_gene: TRBV3-1/TRBV3-2
d_gene: .
j_gene: TRBJ2-1
abundance: .
CDR3aa: CASSPLTGTGMYEQFF
CDR3nt: TGTGCCAGCAGCCCGCTTACCGGAACAGGGATGTATGAGCAGTTCTTC

v_gene: TRBV2
d_gene: TRBD2
j_gene: TRBJ2-4
abundance: .
CDR3aa: CASSEPGEGAKNIQYF
CDR3nt: TGTGCCAGCAGTGAGCCGGGGGAGGGAGCCAAAAACATTCAGTACTTC

v_gene: TRBV24-1
d_gene: TRBD2
j_gene: TRBJ2-1
abundance: .
CDR3aa: CATSDQRGRYNEQFF
CDR3nt: TGTGCCACCAGTGATCAGCGGGGGAGATACAATGAGCAGTTCTTC